This TCR beta chain was observed in a study of identical twins. The CDR3 consists of 17 residues. Germline loops: CDR1 MNHNS, CDR2 SASEGT. V lost 6 bases to trimming and J lost 0 bases; unmatched junction nucleotides: 12. There are a few counts of this clonotype. TCRdb passed the 5' RACE reads through MiXCR, listing each CDR3 protein once. The sample lists some 1,700,000 distinct CDR3 sequences, 25% to 35% seen once, with more than 0.25% in the top ten. The clonotype originates from a newborn girl in good health. The rearrangement links TRBV6-1 to TRBJ2-5; 8 bases fit TRBD1. The sequenced sample was cord blood. CDR3 sequence (DNA): TGTGCCAGCAGCCCTCCCGCGATACAGGGGGACCAAGAGACCCAGTACTTC. Encoded protein: CASSPPAIQGDQETQYF.